Listed here are 27 T cell receptor beta chains from one sample, sequenced in a study of T cell responses to AZD1222 COVID-19 vaccine. TCRdb's table, derived via immunoSEQ multiplex PCR, lists solely in-frame clones and lacks some. The data show about 150,000 clones, approximately 89% seen once. The sequencing used peripheral blood, collected on day 0 of AZD1222 vaccination. The receptors derive from an adult in good health.

The CDR3 region has the DNA TGTGCCAGCAGCAAACCGATAGGGAACACAGATACGCAGTATTTT. It specifies CASSKPIGNTDTQYF. V gene TRBV21-1 combines with J gene TRBJ2-3. TRBV21-1 is marked as a pseudogene. The length of the CDR3 is 15 residues.

The table lists this clone with many counts. V gene TRBV2 combines with J gene TRBJ2-1; D may be TRBD1 or TRBD2 (5 bases each). Germline V gene sequence: CDR1 SNHLY, CDR2 FYNNEI. This CDR3 contains 12 residues. V lost 6 bases to trimming and J lost 12 bases, with 15 bases between them. The CDR3 is CASRATGTVQFF. CDR3 nucleotide sequence: TGTGCCAGCAGGGCTACCGGGACCGTGCAGTTCTTC. Using reference TRBV2 and TRBJ2-1 for the parts outside the CDR3, the full variable domain is EPEVTQTPSHQVTQMGQEVILRCVPISNHLYFYWYRQILGQKVEFLVSFYNNEISEKSEIFDDQFSVERPDGSNFTLKIRSTKLEDSAMYFCASRATGTVQFFGPGTRLTVL.

This chain links TRBV29-1 with TRBJ2-2, with no clear D. The CDR3 has 14 amino acids. Germline V gives CDR1 SQVTM, CDR2 ANQGSEA. V was cut by 4 bases and J by 3 bases, with 12 bases left in between. The CDR3 here is CSVADAGYTGELFF. The CDR3, as DNA: TGCAGCGTTGCGGACGCAGGATACACCGGGGAGCTGTTTTTT.

The chain links TRBV4-2 to TRBJ2-1, with D possibly TRBD2 on 5 matching bases. The CDR3 loop spans 15 amino acids. Looked up from germline, CDR1 is LGHNA and CDR2 is YNFKEQ. Trimming stripped 4 bases from V and 4 bases from J, with 14 bases between. This CDR3 is CASSLSAPDYNEQFF. The CDR3 DNA sequence: TGTGCCAGCAGCCTTAGCGCCCCTGATTACAATGAGCAGTTCTTC.

This rearrangement joins TRBV11-3 to TRBJ2-7; 11 nucleotides agree with TRBD1. The CDR3 contains 13 residues. From germline, CDR1 is SGHNT and CDR2 YENEEA. V was clipped by 5 bases and J by 6 bases; unmatched bases: 3. The DNA for the CDR3 is TGTGCCAGCAGCGAGGGGACAGGGGGCGAGCAGTACTTC. Encoded protein: CASSEGTGGEQYF. The full variable domain, its missing parts supplied by reference TRBV11-3 and TRBJ2-7, is EAGVVQSPRYKIIEKKQPVAFWCNPISGHNTLYWYLQNLGQGPELLIRYENEEAVDDSQLPKDRFSAERLKGVDSTLKIQPAELGDSAVYLCASSEGTGGEQYFGPGTRLTVT.

J is TRBJ1-2 and V is TRBV6-5; a weak D match, TRBD1 (6 bases). The CDR3 is made up of 14 amino acids. Trimming removed 8 bases at V and 6 bases at J, with 19 bases between. Germline assignment: CDR1 MNHEY and CDR2 SVGAGI. The CDR3 sequence is CASFFFGGDNGYTF. CDR3 in DNA: TGTGCCAGCTTCTTTTTTGGGGGGGACAATGGCTACACCTTC.

The sample holds one count of this clone. The V call is TRBV6-2 or TRBV6-3, the J call TRBJ1-1, with D maybe TRBD1 (5 bases). The CDR3 consists of 14 residues. The germline V gene has CDR1 MNHEY and CDR2 SVGEGT. V lost 4 bases and J 5 bases, leaving 14 bases between the germline ends. This CDR3 reads CASSFQGTLTEAFF. The CDR3 bases are TGTGCCAGCAGTTTTCAAGGGACGTTGACTGAAGCTTTCTTT.

This clone occurred once. This sequence joins TRBV5-1 and TRBJ2-1; 11 bases fit TRBD2. The V gene end was trimmed by 0 bases and the J gene end by 9 bases; junction bases not matched to a gene: 5. Germline values: CDR1 SGHRS, CDR2 YFSETQ. This CDR3 comprises 15 residues. The CDR3 DNA reads as TGCGCCAGCAGCTTGGAACTAGCGGGAGAGGGTGAGCAGTTCTTC. Protein product: CASSLELAGEGEQFF.

The sample holds one count of this clone. This chain links TRBV6-2 or TRBV6-3 with TRBJ1-1, with D possibly matching TRBD1 (5 bases). The CDR3 runs to 15 residues. V was pared by 4 bases and J by 0 bases, with 12 bases between. The germline V gene encodes CDR1 MNHEY and CDR2 SVGEGT. CDR3: CASSFLGGVNTEAFF. CDR3 sequence (DNA): TGTGCCAGCAGTTTTTTGGGAGGGGTGAACACTGAAGCTTTCTTT.

J is TRBJ2-7 and V is TRBV5-4; TRBD2 agrees at 9 bases. With V trimmed by 1 base and J by 1 base, 3 bases remained unmatched. The CDR3 spans 15 residues. Germline V CDR1 and CDR2: SGHNT, YYREEE (reference sequence). The CDR3 DNA reads TGTGCCAGCAGCTTGACTAGCGGGTTTTCCTACGAGCAGTACTTC. Translating gives CASSLTSGFSYEQYF.

This chain connects TRBV15 to TRBJ1-1; maybe TRBD1 (5 bases). Looked up from germline, CDR1 is LNHNV and CDR2 is YYDKDF (reference sequence). V lost 5 bases and J lost 5, with 15 bases in between. The CDR3 spans 14 residues. CDR3 loop: CATSASAWGTEAFF. Here the CDR3 DNA reads TGTGCCACCAGCGCCTCAGCTTGGGGGACTGAAGCTTTCTTT.

V gene TRBV5-1 combines with J gene TRBJ2-3; tentatively, D is TRBD2 (5 bases). The CDR3 consists of 13 residues. Germline CDR1 is SGHRS and CDR2 is YFSETQ. The ends were cut back, 4 bases at V and 2 bases at J, with 8 bases in the middle. CDR3 nucleotides: TGCGCCAGCAGCCGAGCGGACACAGATACGCAGTATTTT. Translating gives CASSRADTDTQYF.

The table lists this clone with a count of one. V gene TRBV18 combines with J gene TRBJ2-1, with unresolved D. CDR3 length: 15 amino acids. Trimming took 3 bases from V and 3 from J, leaving 12 bases between them. Germline CDR1 and CDR2: KGHSH and LQKENI. CDR3 sequence reads: CASSPGTALYNEQFF. Here the CDR3 DNA reads TGTGCCAGCTCACCCGGTACCGCACTCTACAATGAGCAGTTCTTC.

The chain joins TRBV18 to TRBJ2-1; 9 bases are a match to TRBD2. The germline V gene encodes CDR1 KGHSH and CDR2 LQKENI. V lost 2 bases and J lost 6; bases outside the gene matches: 14. This CDR3 spans 18 amino acids. CDR3 region: CASSPWASGKKIANEQFF. The CDR3 DNA follows: TGTGCCAGCTCACCATGGGCTAGCGGGAAGAAGATAGCCAATGAGCAGTTCTTC.

This clone was observed a handful of times. The rearrangement joins TRBV13 to TRBJ2-1; D not resolved. CDR1 is PRHDT, CDR2 FYEKMQ, per germline (reference sequence). V was cut by 0 bases and J by 7 bases, with 16 bases left in between. The CDR3 runs 16 residues. The CDR3, as DNA: TGTGCCAGCAGCTTAGGCCGACGTTTCGGTGTAAATGAGCAGTTCTTC. Its translation: CASSLGRRFGVNEQFF. Full variable domain (rest looked up from reference TRBV13 and TRBJ2-1): AAGVIQSPRHLIKEKRETATLKCYPIPRHDTVYWYQQGPGQDPQFLISFYEKMQSDKGSIPDRFSAQQFSDYHSELNMSSLELGDSALYFCASSLGRRFGVNEQFFGPGTRLTVL.

The chain couples TRBV9 to TRBJ1-6; weak D call: TRBD1 (5 bases). Germline CDR1 SGDLS, CDR2 YYNGEE. The CDR3 has 15 residues. V was shortened by 3 bases and J by 8 bases, with 15 bases between the two germline ends. In nucleotides, the CDR3 is TGTGCCAGCAGCGACCTGGGGCAGGGTCATTCACCCCTCCACTTT. The encoded protein is CASSDLGQGHSPLHF. The entire variable domain, with the rest obtained from reference TRBV9 and TRBJ1-6, is as follows: DSGVTQTPKHLITATGQRVTLRCSPRSGDLSVYWYQQSLDQGLQFLIQYYNGEERAKGNILERFSAQQFPDLHSELNLSSLELGDSALYFCASSDLGQGHSPLHFGNGTRLTVT.

The V and J genes are TRBV4-2 and TRBJ1-5; the D is unclear. V was trimmed by 2 bases and J by 3 bases, leaving 5 bases between them. The CDR3 is made up of 13 amino acids. Germline CDR1 and CDR2: LGHNA and YNFKEQ. This CDR3 reads CASSQQLNQPQHF. The CDR3 DNA is TGTGCCAGCAGCCAACAGCTCAATCAGCCCCAGCATTTT.

The chain links TRBV7-9 to TRBJ2-2; 8 bases fit TRBD2. From germline, CDR1 is SEHNR and CDR2 FQNEAQ (reference sequence). V lost 8 bases to trimming and J lost 7 bases; unmatched junction nucleotides: 9. The CDR3 is made up of 14 amino acids. In DNA, the CDR3 is TGTGCCAGCTCCGGGGGGGAAGGAGGCGGGGAGCTGTTTTTT. This codes for CASSGGEGGGELFF.

The rearrangement uses TRBV18 and TRBJ1-2; D gene ambiguous. The germline CDR1 and CDR2 sequences are KGHSH and LQKENI. The CDR3 is 12 residues long. V dropped 6 bases and J dropped 4 bases, with 9 bases sitting between them. CDR3 in amino acids: CASSAGVYGYTF. The DNA of the CDR3 is TGTGCCAGCTCTGCTGGGGTCTATGGCTACACCTTC.

The rearrangement joins TRBV4-2 to TRBJ2-5; D perhaps matches TRBD2 (5 bases). Between the trimmed V and J ends, which lost 2 bases and 2 bases, there was a span of 9 bases. This CDR3 contains 14 residues. Germline V gene data show CDR1 as LGHNA and CDR2 as YNFKEQ. The CDR3 DNA follows: TGTGCCAGCAGCCAATGGACTGGGCAAGAGACCCAGTACTTC. Amino acids: CASSQWTGQETQYF.

V is TRBV7-8 and J is TRBJ2-6; possibly TRBD1 for D (6 bases). There are 16 residues in the CDR3. CDR1 and CDR2 (germline): SGHVS, FQNEAQ. Between the trimmed V and J ends, which lost 5 bases and 0 bases, there was a span of 11 bases. The CDR3 sequence is CASSPRTASGANVLTF. The CDR3 DNA reads as TGTGCCAGCAGCCCCCGGACAGCCTCTGGGGCCAACGTCCTGACTTTC.

V gene TRBV7-6 combines with J gene TRBJ1-3; D not resolved. Trimming cost V 2 bases and J 0 bases, with 5 bases left between them. Germline V gives CDR1 SGHVS, CDR2 FNYEAQ. The CDR3 runs 14 residues. CDR3 sequence reads: CASSLTSSGNTIYF. The CDR3 DNA is TGTGCCAGCAGCTTAACTAGCTCTGGAAACACCATATATTTT.

The J gene is TRBJ2-7, the V gene TRBV7-2; D perhaps matches TRBD2 (7 bases). Germline values: CDR1 SGHTA, CDR2 FQGNSA. The V end lost 5 bases, the J end lost 1 base, and 15 bases lay between the germline ends. The CDR3 is 15 residues long. The CDR3 is CASSPEGGKSYEQYF. DNA for the CDR3: TGTGCCAGCAGCCCCGAGGGGGGGAAATCCTACGAGCAGTACTTC. The whole variable domain, filled in from reference TRBV7-2 and TRBJ2-7, reads GAGVSQSPSNKVTEKGKDVELRCDPISGHTALYWYRQSLGQGLEFLIYFQGNSAPDKSGLPSDRFSAERTGGSVSTLTIQRTQQEDSAVYLCASSPEGGKSYEQYFGPGTRLTVT.

The chain links TRBV3-1 (or the pseudogene TRBV3-2) to TRBJ1-4, with D maybe TRBD1 (5 bases). The CDR3 has 15 amino acids. The V and J ends lost 3 bases and 11 bases respectively, with 19 bases between them. Germline CDR1 is LGHDT and CDR2 is YNNKEL (reference sequence). The CDR3 DNA reads as TGTGCCAGCAGCCATGGGGGATCCCTAGGAGGGAAACTGTTTTTT. It is translated as CASSHGGSLGGKLFF.

This clone came up a few times. The chain uses TRBV4-3 and TRBJ2-2; D is perhaps TRBD1 (6 bases). V was cut by 4 bases and J by 5 bases, with 11 bases left in between. Germline loops: CDR1 LGHNA, CDR2 YSLEER. The CDR3 runs to 14 residues. The chain's CDR3 is CASSRGPGTGELFF. In DNA form, the CDR3 reads TGCGCCAGCAGCCGGGGGCCTGGGACCGGGGAGCTGTTTTTT.

This chain connects TRBV10-1 to TRBJ1-2, with TRBD1 matching 7 bases. V trimming: 2 bases; J trimming: 2 bases; junction bases outside the gene matches: 14. There are 18 residues in the CDR3. Germline CDR1 is WNHNN and CDR2 is SYGVQD (reference sequence). This CDR3 is CASSEVSQDRPENYGYTF. The DNA of the CDR3 is TGCGCCAGCAGTGAGGTTTCTCAGGACAGGCCCGAAAACTATGGCTACACCTTC.

The rearrangement uses TRBV5-4 and TRBJ2-1, with unresolved D. The CDR3 totals 15 residues. Between the trimmed V and J ends, which lost 0 bases and 6 bases, there was a span of 13 bases. The germline CDR1 and CDR2 sequences are SGHNT and YYREEE (reference sequence). Here the CDR3 reads CASSLVGKGTNEQFF. The CDR3 bases are TGTGCCAGCAGCTTGGTGGGCAAGGGAACCAATGAGCAGTTCTTC.